This record concerns one T cell receptor (beta chain) sequence. Antigen specificity is unknown. CD4+CD45RO+CD25- cells were isolated as memory CD4+ T cells. The study, taken as a whole, reports: Tumor memory CD4+ T cell TCR gene usage was found to cluster with blood and lymph node memory CD4+ cells and with lymph node naive CD4+ cells. Greatest tumor Treg TCR overlap was with tumor naive CD4+ cells.

Full-length variable regions came from constant-region reverse primers plus semi-nested Nested Universal Primer A PCR. TCRdb called the 5' RACE reads again in MiXCR, with one record for every CDR3 protein. This repertoire shows thousands of distinct CDR3 sequences, around 42% found once; its top ten account for approximately 4%. Germline CDR1 reads SGHRS; CDR2 reads YFSETQ. This CDR3 region has 14 residues. V was clipped by 4 bases and J by 5 bases, with 15 bases between them. Sequencing used memory CD4+ T cells sorted from blood. The subset: memory CD4+ T cells, CD4+CD45RO+CD25-. The rearrangement uses TRBV5-1 and TRBJ2-5; no clear D. The clonotype comes from a female donor with breast cancer. The CDR3 loop reads CASSPNVGVETQYF. DNA for the CDR3: TGCGCCAGCAGCCCTAACGTTGGCGTGGAGACCCAGTACTTC.